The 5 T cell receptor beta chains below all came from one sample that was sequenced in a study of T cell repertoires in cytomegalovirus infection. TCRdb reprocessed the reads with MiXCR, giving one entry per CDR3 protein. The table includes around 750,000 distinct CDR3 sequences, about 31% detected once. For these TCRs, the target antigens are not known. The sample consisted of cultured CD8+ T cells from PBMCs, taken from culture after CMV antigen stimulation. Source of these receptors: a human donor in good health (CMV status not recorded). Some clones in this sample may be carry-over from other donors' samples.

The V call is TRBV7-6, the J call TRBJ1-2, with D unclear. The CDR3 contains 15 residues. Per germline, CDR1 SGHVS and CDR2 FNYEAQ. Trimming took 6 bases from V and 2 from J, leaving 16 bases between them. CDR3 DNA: TGTGCCAGCAGATTCCGGGAGGACCCCAACTATGGCTACACCTTC. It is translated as CASRFREDPNYGYTF.

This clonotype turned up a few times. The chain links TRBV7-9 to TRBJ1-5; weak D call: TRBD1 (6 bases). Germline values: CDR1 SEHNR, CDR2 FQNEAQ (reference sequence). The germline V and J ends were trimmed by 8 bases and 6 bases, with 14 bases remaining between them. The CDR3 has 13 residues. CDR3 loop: CASGEGGGQPQHF. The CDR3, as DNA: TGTGCCAGCGGTGAGGGGGGCGGTCAGCCCCAGCATTTT.

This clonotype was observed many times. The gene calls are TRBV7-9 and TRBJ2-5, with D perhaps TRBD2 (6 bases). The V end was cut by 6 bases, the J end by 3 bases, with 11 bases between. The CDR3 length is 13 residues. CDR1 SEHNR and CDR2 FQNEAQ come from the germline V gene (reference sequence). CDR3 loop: CASSRRGEETQYF. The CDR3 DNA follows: TGTGCCAGCAGTAGGAGGGGAGAAGAGACCCAGTACTTC.

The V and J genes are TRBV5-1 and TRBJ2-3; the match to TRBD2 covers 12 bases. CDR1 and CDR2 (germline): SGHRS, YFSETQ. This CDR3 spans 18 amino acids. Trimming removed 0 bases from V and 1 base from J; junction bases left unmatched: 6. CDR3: CASSLASGGGFRTDTQYF. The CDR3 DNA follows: TGCGCCAGCAGCTTGGCTAGCGGGGGGGGGTTCCGCACAGATACGCAGTATTTT.

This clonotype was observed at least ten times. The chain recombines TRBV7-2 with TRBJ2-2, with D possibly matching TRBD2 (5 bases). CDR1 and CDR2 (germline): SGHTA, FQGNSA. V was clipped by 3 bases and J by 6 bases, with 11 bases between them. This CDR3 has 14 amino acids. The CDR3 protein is CASSFSPAAGELFF. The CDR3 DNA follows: TGTGCCAGCAGCTTCAGTCCAGCGGCCGGGGAGCTGTTTTTT.